This T cell receptor (beta chain) was identified during a study of blood T cell repertoires in COVID-19. Study context: The United States, Italy and Spain were the sources of the acute and convalescent COVID-19 samples. In each case, the material was cDNA or gDNA derived from T cells, B-cell-depleted T cells, or PBMCs.

It was during active infection that Seattle patients were enrolled and then longitudinally followed. Source study methods: Estimated nucleated cell counts came from reference gene primer amplification. The data were produced by immunoSEQ multiplex PCR, yet TCRdb's version contains in-frame clones alone and is incomplete. Clone size and V and J calls were adopted from that table, with D and trimming inferred from the DNA. The sample holds about 170,000 clones, just under 85% seen once. This clone came up a few times. Germline CDR1 MDHEN, CDR2 SYDVKM. CDR3 length: 14 amino acids. Trimming left V 5 bases short and J 6 bases short, with 16 bases between.

Material: peripheral blood. The V and J genes are TRBV28 and TRBJ1-2; D is uncertain. The sequence came from a woman aged 80 or over with COVID-19, enrolled during active disease. CDR3 sequence: CASSNQVPRDGYTF. The CDR3 DNA sequence: TGTGCCAGCAGTAACCAGGTCCCGCGGGATGGCTACACCTTC.